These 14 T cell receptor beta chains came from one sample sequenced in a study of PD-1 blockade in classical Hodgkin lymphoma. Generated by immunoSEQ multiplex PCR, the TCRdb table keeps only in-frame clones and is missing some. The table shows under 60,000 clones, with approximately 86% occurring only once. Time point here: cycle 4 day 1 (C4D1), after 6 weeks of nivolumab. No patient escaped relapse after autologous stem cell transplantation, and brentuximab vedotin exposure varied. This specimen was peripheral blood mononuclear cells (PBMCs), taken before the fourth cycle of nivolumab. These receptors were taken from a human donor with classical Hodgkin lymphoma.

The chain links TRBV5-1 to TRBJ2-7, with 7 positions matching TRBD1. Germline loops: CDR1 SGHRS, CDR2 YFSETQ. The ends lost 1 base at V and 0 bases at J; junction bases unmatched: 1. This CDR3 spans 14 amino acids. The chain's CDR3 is CASSLTGDSYEQYF. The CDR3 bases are TGCGCCAGCAGCTTGACAGGGGACTCCTACGAGCAGTACTTC.

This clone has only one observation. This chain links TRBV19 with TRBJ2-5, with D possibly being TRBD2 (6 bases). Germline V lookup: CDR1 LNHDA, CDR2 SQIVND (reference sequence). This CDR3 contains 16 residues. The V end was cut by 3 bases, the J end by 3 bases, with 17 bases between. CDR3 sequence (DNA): TGTGCCAGTAGTATGGGGACTCTTCAAGGGGAAGAGACCCAGTACTTC. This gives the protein CASSMGTLQGEETQYF.

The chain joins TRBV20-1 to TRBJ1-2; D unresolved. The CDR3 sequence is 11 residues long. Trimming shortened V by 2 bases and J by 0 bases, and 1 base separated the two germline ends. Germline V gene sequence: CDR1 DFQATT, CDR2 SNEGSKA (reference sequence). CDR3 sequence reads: CSARSNYGYTF. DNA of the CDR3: TGCAGTGCTAGATCTAACTATGGCTACACCTTC.

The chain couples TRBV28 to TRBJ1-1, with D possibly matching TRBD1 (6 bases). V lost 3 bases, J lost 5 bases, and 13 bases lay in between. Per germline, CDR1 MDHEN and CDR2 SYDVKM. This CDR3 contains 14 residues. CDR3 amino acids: CASSFRGSWTEAFF. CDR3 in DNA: TGTGCCAGCAGTTTTAGGGGGTCGTGGACTGAAGCTTTCTTT.

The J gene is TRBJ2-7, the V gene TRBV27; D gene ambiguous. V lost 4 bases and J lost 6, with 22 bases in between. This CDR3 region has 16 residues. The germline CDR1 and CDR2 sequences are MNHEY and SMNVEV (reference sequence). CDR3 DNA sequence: TGTGCCAGCAGTTCACAGATGCCCGGACCTTTAAGCGAGCAGTACTTC. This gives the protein CASSSQMPGPLSEQYF.

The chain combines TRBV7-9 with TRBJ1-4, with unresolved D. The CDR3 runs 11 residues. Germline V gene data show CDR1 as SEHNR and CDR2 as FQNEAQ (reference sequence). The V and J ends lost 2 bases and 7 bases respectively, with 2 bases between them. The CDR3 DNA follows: TGTGCCAGCAGCTTAACTGAAAAACTGTTTTTT. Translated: CASSLTEKLFF.

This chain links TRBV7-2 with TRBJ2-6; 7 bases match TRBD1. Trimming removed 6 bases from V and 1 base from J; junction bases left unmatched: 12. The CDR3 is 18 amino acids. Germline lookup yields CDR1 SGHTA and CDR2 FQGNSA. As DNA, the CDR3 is TGTGCCAGCAGTATAACTGGGACAGCCCTTTCTGGGGCCAACGTCCTGACTTTC. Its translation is CASSITGTALSGANVLTF.

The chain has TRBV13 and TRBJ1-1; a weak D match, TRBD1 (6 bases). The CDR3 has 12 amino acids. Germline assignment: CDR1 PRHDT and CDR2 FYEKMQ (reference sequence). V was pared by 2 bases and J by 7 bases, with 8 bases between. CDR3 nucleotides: TGTGCCAGCAGCTTAATACAGGGTGAAGCTTTCTTT. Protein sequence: CASSLIQGEAFF.

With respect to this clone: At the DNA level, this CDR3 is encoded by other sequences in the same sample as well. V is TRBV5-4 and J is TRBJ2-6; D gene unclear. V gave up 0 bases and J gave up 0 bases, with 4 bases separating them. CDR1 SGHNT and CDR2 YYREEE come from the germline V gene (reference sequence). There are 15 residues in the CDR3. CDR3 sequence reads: CASSLVGSGANVLTF. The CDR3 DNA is TGTGCCAGCAGCTTGGTAGGCTCTGGGGCCAACGTCCTGACTTTC.

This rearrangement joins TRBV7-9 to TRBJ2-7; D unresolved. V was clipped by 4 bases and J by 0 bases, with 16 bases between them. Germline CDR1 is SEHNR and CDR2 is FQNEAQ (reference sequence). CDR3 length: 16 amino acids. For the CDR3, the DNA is TGTGCCAGCAGCTCGACGGACGTTCCGAGCTCCTACGAGCAGTACTTC. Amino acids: CASSSTDVPSSYEQYF.

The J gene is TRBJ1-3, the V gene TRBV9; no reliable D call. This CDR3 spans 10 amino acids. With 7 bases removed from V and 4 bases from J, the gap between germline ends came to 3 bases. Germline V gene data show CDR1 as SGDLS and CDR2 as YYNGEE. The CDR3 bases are TGTGCCAGCGGGGGAAACACCATATATTTT. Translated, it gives CASGGNTIYF.

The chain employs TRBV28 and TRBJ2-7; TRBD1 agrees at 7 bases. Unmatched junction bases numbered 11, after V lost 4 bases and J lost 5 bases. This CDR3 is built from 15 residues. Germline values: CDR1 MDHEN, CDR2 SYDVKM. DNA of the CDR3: TGTGCCAGCAGTTCCCTCACAGGGGCAGAGGACGAGCAGTACTTC. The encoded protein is CASSSLTGAEDEQYF.

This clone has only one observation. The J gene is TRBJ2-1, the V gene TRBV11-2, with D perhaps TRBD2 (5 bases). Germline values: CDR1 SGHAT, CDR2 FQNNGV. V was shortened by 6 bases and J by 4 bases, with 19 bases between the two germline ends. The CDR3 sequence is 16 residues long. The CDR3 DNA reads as TGTGCCAGCAGTGCCCTAGGATCTAGCTCTTACAATGAGCAGTTCTTC. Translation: CASSALGSSSYNEQFF.

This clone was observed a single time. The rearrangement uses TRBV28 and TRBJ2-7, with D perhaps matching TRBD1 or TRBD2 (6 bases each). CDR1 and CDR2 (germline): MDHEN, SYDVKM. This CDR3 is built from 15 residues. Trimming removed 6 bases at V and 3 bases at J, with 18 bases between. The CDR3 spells CASSSPGDNFYEQYF. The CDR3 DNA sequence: TGTGCCAGCAGCTCCCCGGGGGACAATTTCTACGAGCAGTACTTC. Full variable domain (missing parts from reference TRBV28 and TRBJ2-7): DVKVTQSSRYLVKRTGEKVFLECVQDMDHENMFWYRQDPGLGLRLIYFSYDVKMKEKGDIPEGYSVSREKKERFSLILESASTNQTSMYLCASSSPGDNFYEQYFGPGTRLTVT.